The T cell receptor (beta chain) under discussion was sequenced for a study of blood T cell repertoires in COVID-19. As originally analysed: Nucleated cell number was recorded as an estimate derived from reference gene primer amplification. Method: immunoSEQ multiplex PCR; TCRdb's copy keeps in-frame clones and lacks some. V, J and clone size derive from that table, while D and trimming were established from the DNA sequence. Counted here are roughly 170,000 clones, around 86% occurring once; the ten biggest clones make up less than 3%. CDR3 length: 13 residues. V was pared by 5 bases and J by 7 bases, with 3 bases of the junction left unmatched. The germline V gene encodes CDR1 SGHVS and CDR2 FNYEAQ.

The receptor comes from a man in his forties with active or convalescent COVID-19. Sample: peripheral blood. The J gene is TRBJ1-3, the V gene TRBV7-6; 9 nucleotides line up with TRBD1. CDR3 sequence (DNA): TGTGCCAGCAGCACCGACAGGGGGAACACCATATATTTT. This codes for CASSTDRGNTIYF.